This T cell receptor beta chain came from a study of shared clonotypes between healthy human individuals. Study-wide context: Each donor's CD8 memory used one plate, CD8 naive two, each CD4 subset three. Study outcomes and limitations: A handful of donors shared 4.5% to 6.5% of their naive CD4 clonotypes.

The V end lost 4 bases, the J end lost 0 bases, and 11 bases lay between the germline ends. The CDR3 extends over 16 amino acids. Comment on this clone: The antigen is unknown.

In the original workflow: Filtering was not the same, since immunoSEQ gave junction-only sequences without quality scores. TCRdb's table, derived via immunoSEQ multiplex PCR, lists solely in-frame clones and lacks some. V, J and clone size derive from that table, while D and trimming were established from the DNA sequence. The sample has nearly 1,000,000 clones, about three quarters seen once; the top ten hold nearly 1.5%. This TCR derives from a man younger than 35 in good health. Material for sequencing was memory CD4+ T cells sorted from blood. Subset specified: CD45RA-negative fraction. This rearrangement joins TRBV5-3 to TRBJ1-6; D might be TRBD1 (6 bases). TRBV5-3 carries the ORF label, with uncertain function. The CDR3 DNA reads TGTGCCAGAAGCCCAAGGGGGAACTCCTATAATTCACCCCTCCACTTT. The encoded protein is CARSPRGNSYNSPLHF.